A selection of T cell receptor beta chains follows, all from one sample in a study of T cells in Graves' hyperthyroidism and ophthalmopathy. TCRdb called the multiplex PCR reads again in MiXCR, with one record for every CDR3 protein. The sample lists approximately 600,000 distinct CDR3 sequences, around 21% occurring once. Sequencing used blood. The receptors here all came from a man aged 30 to 39 with Graves' ophthalmopathy. Both conserved end residues are part of each CDR3. D genes are given only for firm matches. Rows give clone size only sometimes, using once, few, many, or a class for an expanded clone.

CDR3nt	CDR3aa	j_gene	v_gene	d_gene	abundance
TGTGCCAGCAGCCTACACCTCCCGGGACAGACGAAAGAGACCCAGTACTTC	CASSLHLPGQTKETQYF	TRBJ2-5	TRBV14	TRBD1	few
TGTGCCAGCAGTTTATCGATGACCGTTGAAGCTTTCTTT	CASSLSMTVEAFF	TRBJ1-1	TRBV27	-	few
TGTGCCAGCAGTCTCGGACAGGATGGGACTGAAGCTTTCTTT	CASSLGQDGTEAFF	TRBJ1-1	TRBV7-6	TRBD1	-
TGTGCCACCGGGGCGGTCGGATTACTAGCCGGCACAGATACGCAGTATTTT	CATGAVGLLAGTDTQYF	TRBJ2-3	TRBV24-1	-	-
TGCGCCAGCAGCTCCGATGGGGGAAGGAGTACAGATACGCAGTATTTT	CASSSDGGRSTDTQYF	TRBJ2-3	TRBV5-1	-	many
TGCGCCAGCAGCCAAGTTGGGGGACCGCATCAGCCCCAGCATTTT	CASSQVGGPHQPQHF	TRBJ1-5	TRBV4-1	-	-
TGTGCCAGCAGGGGGAAACCCGGCTATGGCTACACCTTC	CASRGKPGYGYTF	TRBJ1-2	TRBV6-1	-	once
TGTGCCAGCAGTCCGACGGACCGATTATACGAGCAGTACTTC	CASSPTDRLYEQYF	TRBJ2-7	TRBV6-2/TRBV6-3	-	many
TGTGCCAGCAGTCTTCCCCCTAGCTCCGGGGAGCTGTTTTTT	CASSLPPSSGELFF	TRBJ2-2	TRBV28	-	many
TGCAGTGCTAGAGATAGGGGACAGGGCTACGAGCAGTACTTC	CSARDRGQGYEQYF	TRBJ2-7	TRBV20-1	TRBD1	many
TGTGCCAGCAGTTCGACTAGGACAGGGTATGAGCAGTTCTTC	CASSSTRTGYEQFF	TRBJ2-1	TRBV27	TRBD1	-
TGTGCCAGCAGCTTAGCTTCTAGCGGGGGGACAGATACGCAGTATTTT	CASSLASSGGTDTQYF	TRBJ2-3	TRBV7-2	TRBD2	few
TGTGCCAGCAGGCGGACTAGCGGGAGGAATGAGCAGTTCTTC	CASRRTSGRNEQFF	TRBJ2-1	TRBV28	TRBD2	few
TGTGCCAGCCAAACCCCCGGTTCCTACGAGCAGTACTTC	CASQTPGSYEQYF	TRBJ2-7	TRBV28	-	many
TGCAGCGTTGGATCAGAGGGTTACACAGATACGCAGTATTTT	CSVGSEGYTDTQYF	TRBJ2-3	TRBV29-1	-	few
TGTGCCATCAGTGAGCGGGGAGAGTCCGGAAACACCATATATTTT	CAISERGESGNTIYF	TRBJ1-3	TRBV10-3	-	few
TGTGCCAGCAGCCAAGGGCTAGGGAATGAGCAGTTCTTC	CASSQGLGNEQFF	TRBJ2-1	TRBV14	-	many
TGTGCCAGCAAACAGGGCGGGGAAAGCTACGAGCAGTACTTC	CASKQGGESYEQYF	TRBJ2-7	TRBV3-1	-	-
TGTGCCAGCAGCTTAAAGTCCGTTCCGACCTATAATTCACCCCTCCACTTT	CASSLKSVPTYNSPLHF	TRBJ1-6	TRBV7-2	-	few
TGCGCCAGCAGCTTGAGCGCCCCTACAATGGAGCAGTTCTTC	CASSLSAPTMEQFF	TRBJ2-1	TRBV5-1	-	many
TGTGCCAGTAGTACACAAGGCGGGAAGCTGTTTTTT	CASSTQGGKLFF	TRBJ2-2	TRBV19	-	-
TGTGCCAGCACCCAAAGGAGCAGGGACGCTGGCTACACCTTC	CASTQRSRDAGYTF	TRBJ1-2	TRBV6-1	-	-
TGTGCCAGCAGCCCGGGGGTAGCGGGAAACACCGGGGAGCTGTTTTTT	CASSPGVAGNTGELFF	TRBJ2-2	TRBV11-1	TRBD2	-
TGCGCCAGCAGCCACGGACAGGGGCAATCCTACGAGCAGTACTTC	CASSHGQGQSYEQYF	TRBJ2-7	TRBV4-1	TRBD1	-
TGCAGTGCTAGAGGACTAGCGGTCACAGATACGCAGTATTTT	CSARGLAVTDTQYF	TRBJ2-3	TRBV20-1	TRBD2	-
TGTGCCAGCAAGATTGCGGGAGTTGCCACAGATACGCAGTATTTT	CASKIAGVATDTQYF	TRBJ2-3	TRBV6-2/TRBV6-3	TRBD2	few
TGTGCCAGCTCACCTCAGGGGGCGGTCTCTGGGGCCAACGTCCTGACTTTC	CASSPQGAVSGANVLTF	TRBJ2-6	TRBV18	TRBD1	few
TGTGCCAGCAGTTTAAGAACGAGGGAAGCAGATACGCAGTATTTT	CASSLRTREADTQYF	TRBJ2-3	TRBV12-3/TRBV12-4	-	-
TGTGCCAGCAGTGAGCCCCCGGGACAGTACAATCAGCCCCAGCATTTT	CASSEPPGQYNQPQHF	TRBJ1-5	TRBV6-1	TRBD1	-
TGTGCCAGCAGCTTTGGTATCAACACTGAAGCTTTCTTT	CASSFGINTEAFF	TRBJ1-1	TRBV5-4	-	few
TGCAGCGGGAGCGGGAGGGTTCAAGAGACCCAGTACTTC	CSGSGRVQETQYF	TRBJ2-5	TRBV29-1	TRBD2	few
TGTGCCAGCAGTGGGGGGGGGGAGTCCGCCAATGAGCAGTTCTTC	CASSGGGESANEQFF	TRBJ2-1	TRBV2	TRBD2	-
TGCGCCAGCAGCTCAGGACAGAGGAACACTGAAGCTTTCTTT	CASSSGQRNTEAFF	TRBJ1-1	TRBV5-1	-	many
TGCAGTGCTAGGGACCTTCGACAGGCGAACACTGAAGCTTTCTTT	CSARDLRQANTEAFF	TRBJ1-1	TRBV20-1	-	few
TGTGCCACCAGCAGAGATCGCCCTAATCAGCCCCAGCATTTT	CATSRDRPNQPQHF	TRBJ1-5	TRBV15	-	few
TGTGCCAGCTCGGGCAGGACAGGGAACAACTATGGCTACACCTTC	CASSGRTGNNYGYTF	TRBJ1-2	TRBV18	TRBD1	-